This T cell receptor beta chain was retrieved from a study of shared clonotypes between healthy human individuals. Study details: The donors, a couple of women and a few men, were aged 18 to 49. Overall study results and limits: The researchers took only blood, and tissue repertoires probably look different. Larger estimated richness was generally recorded for naive subsets relative to memory subsets.

About this clone: Its specificity is not known.

Participating donors were healthy, HIV-negative adults free of recent acute infections or vaccinations. Here immunoSEQ multiplex PCR was the method, and the copy in TCRdb shows in-frame clones only, minus some. The top ten clones hold approximately 1.1% of a sample with 1.6 million or so clones, more than 95% of them seen once. V lost 3 bases to trimming and J lost 4 bases; unmatched junction nucleotides: 15. The CDR3 extends over 18 amino acids. CDR1 ENHRY and CDR2 SYGVKD come from the germline V gene. The TCR was taken from a young man in good health. The chain couples TRBV10-3 to TRBJ2-3; 8 nucleotides align to TRBD2. Sequenced material: naive CD4+ T cells sorted from blood. Indicated subset: CD45RA+ positively selected. In nucleotides, the CDR3 is TGTGCCATCAGTGACTACGCCGGGACTAGTCTGGGAGCAGATACGCAGTATTTT. It yields the protein CAISDYAGTSLGADTQYF.